This TCR beta chain was profiled in a study of blood T cell repertoires in COVID-19. In the study overall: Sites in the United States, Italy and Spain provided acute and convalescent COVID-19 samples. The analysed material was cDNA or gDNA that came from T cells, B-cell-depleted T cells, or PBMCs.

Methods used by the authors: Nucleated cell number was recorded as an estimate derived from reference gene primer amplification. TCRdb keeps only in-frame clones here, not all; method: immunoSEQ multiplex PCR. V, J and clone size are those of that table, while D and trimming were read from the DNA. The sample includes 85,000 to 90,000 clones, over 75% of them seen just once. Sequencing used peripheral blood. This clonotype was obtained from a woman older than 75 with active or convalescent COVID-19.

In DNA form, the CDR3 reads TGTGCTAGTGGCCTGGGACAGTCCTACGAGCAGTACTTC. It translates to CASGLGQSYEQYF. The chain is built from TRBV12-5 and TRBJ2-7; 7 bases fit TRBD1. The germline V gene encodes CDR1 LGHNT and CDR2 FRNRAP. Germline trimming cut 6 bases from V and 1 base from J; bases unmatched to any gene: 3. The CDR3 extends over 13 amino acids.